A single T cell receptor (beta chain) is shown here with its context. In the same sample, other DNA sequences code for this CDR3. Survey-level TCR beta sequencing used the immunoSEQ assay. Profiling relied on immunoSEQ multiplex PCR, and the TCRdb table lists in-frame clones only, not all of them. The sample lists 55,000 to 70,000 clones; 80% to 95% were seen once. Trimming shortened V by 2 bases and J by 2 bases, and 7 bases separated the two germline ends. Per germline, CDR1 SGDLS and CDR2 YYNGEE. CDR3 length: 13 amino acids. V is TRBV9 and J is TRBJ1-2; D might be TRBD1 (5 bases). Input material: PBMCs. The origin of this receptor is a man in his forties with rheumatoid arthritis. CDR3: CASSVGGNYGYTF. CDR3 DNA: TGTGCCAGCAGCGTGGGGGGGAACTATGGCTACACCTTC.